Shown below are 20 T cell receptor beta chains from a single sample sequenced in a study of CD4 T cells in relation to SARS-CoV-2 and coronaviruses. Only in-frame clones appear in the TCRdb table, and some are missing; sequencing was by immunoSEQ multiplex PCR. The table has tens of thousands of clones, more than 80% seen once; the top ten hold approximately 1.5%. Before the COVID-19 pandemic, during about 2010-2018, CD4+ T cells were taken from unexposed donors. Sequenced material: memory CD4+ T cells from PBMCs. These TCRs come from a human donor in good health.

This chain links TRBV5-1 with TRBJ2-1; 8 nucleotides align to TRBD1. The germline CDR1 and CDR2 sequences are SGHRS and YFSETQ. This CDR3 is built from 15 residues. The V segment lost 2 bases and the J segment 3 bases; nucleotides outside the gene matches: 4. Here the CDR3 reads CASSLQGDSYNEQFF. Written as DNA, the CDR3 is TGCGCCAGCAGCTTACAGGGGGATAGCTACAATGAGCAGTTCTTC.

This clone has just a few counts. Other DNA sequences in this specimen translate into the identical CDR3. The V gene is TRBV18, the J gene TRBJ1-2; D is undetermined. CDR3 size: 13 residues. Trimming cost V 0 bases and J 7 bases, with 9 bases left between them. Germline V gives CDR1 KGHSH, CDR2 LQKENI. The DNA of the CDR3 is TGTGCCAGCTCACCACCGGCAGGCCCTGGCTACACCTTC. Protein sequence: CASSPPAGPGYTF.

This clone was observed once. The chain carries TRBV2 and TRBJ2-3; tentative D call: TRBD1 (5 bases). Germline V gene data show CDR1 as SNHLY and CDR2 as FYNNEI. The CDR3 is made up of 15 amino acids. The V end lost 6 bases, the J end lost 1 base, and 14 bases lay between the germline ends. The chain's CDR3 is CASSDQGWGTDTQYF. Here the CDR3 DNA reads TGTGCCAGCAGCGATCAGGGTTGGGGCACAGATACGCAGTATTTT.

The chain uses TRBV6-5 and TRBJ1-5; 9 bases line up with TRBD1. The CDR3 is 15 residues long. Per germline, CDR1 MNHEY and CDR2 SVGAGI. V shed 7 bases, J shed 0 bases, and the junction held 4 bases outside the gene matches. Here the CDR3 reads CASIQGARSNQPQHF. CDR3 bases: TGTGCCAGCATACAGGGGGCCCGTAGCAATCAGCCCCAGCATTTT.

The chain employs TRBV7-8 and TRBJ2-5, with D possibly called TRBD1 or TRBD2 (6 bases each). V was cut by 5 bases and J by 4 bases, with 17 bases left in between. The length of the CDR3 is 15 residues. CDR1 and CDR2 from the germline V gene are SGHVS and FQNEAQ. CDR3 sequence: CASSRGTNRAETQYF. CDR3 in DNA: TGTGCCAGCAGCCGCGGGACAAACCGGGCAGAGACCCAGTACTTC. The full variable domain, rest sourced from reference TRBV7-8 and TRBJ2-5, is GAGVSQSPRYKVAKRGQDVALRCDPISGHVSLFWYQQALGQGPEFLTYFQNEAQLDKSGLPSDRFFAERPEGSVSTLKIQRTQQEDSAVYLCASSRGTNRAETQYFGPGTRLLVL.

This chain uses TRBV7-9 with TRBJ2-2; 12 bases line up with TRBD2. This CDR3 is 15 amino acids long. Germline V gene sequence: CDR1 SEHNR, CDR2 FQNEAQ (reference sequence). V lost 10 bases and J lost 1; bases outside the gene matches: 4. This CDR3 is CATLAGGWNTGELFF. The DNA of the CDR3 is TGTGCCACCCTAGCGGGAGGGTGGAACACCGGGGAGCTGTTTTTT.

The chain couples TRBV6-5 to TRBJ1-5; a weak D match, TRBD1 (5 bases). CDR3 size: 14 residues. Trimming left V 2 bases short and J 4 bases short, with 9 bases between. Looked up from germline, CDR1 is MNHEY and CDR2 is SVGAGI. The DNA for the CDR3 is TGTGCCAGCAGTTACGGGGCAGGTAATCAGCCCCAGCATTTT. It encodes CASSYGAGNQPQHF.

The rearrangement links TRBV27 to TRBJ2-7, with D unclear. Germline V CDR1 and CDR2: MNHEY, SMNVEV (reference sequence). V was clipped by 3 bases and J by 4 bases, with 16 bases between them. The CDR3 is made up of 15 amino acids. CDR3 sequence reads: CASSFTTMRTYEQYF. CDR3 nucleotides: TGTGCCAGCAGTTTTACGACGATGCGCACATACGAGCAGTACTTC.

This clone occurred once. This sequence joins TRBV3-1 (or the pseudogene TRBV3-2) and TRBJ1-5; D not certain. The CDR3 is 13 residues long. Germline CDR1 reads LGHDT; CDR2 reads YNNKEL (reference sequence). Deletions cut 8 bases from V and 0 bases from J, with 8 bases between. The CDR3 DNA follows: TGTGCCAGCGCAGCCGGTAGCAATCAGCCCCAGCATTTT. This encodes CASAAGSNQPQHF.

The chain employs TRBV5-4 and TRBJ2-5; no clear D gene. The length of the CDR3 is 14 residues. Trimming stripped 4 bases from V and 5 bases from J, with 15 bases between. Germline-derived CDR1 and CDR2 are SGHNT and YYREEE (reference sequence). CDR3 nucleotide sequence: TGTGCCAGCAGCGCACGGGCGGTTGGGGAGACCCAGTACTTC. Amino acid sequence: CASSARAVGETQYF.

V usage is TRBV4-1 and J usage is TRBJ2-1, with 12 bases that match TRBD2. There are 17 residues in the CDR3. The V and J ends lost 0 bases and 6 bases, in that order; junction bases with no gene match: 6. The germline V gene has CDR1 MGHRA and CDR2 YSYEKL. CDR3 nucleotides: TGCGCCAGCAGCCAAGAAGAACTAGCGGGAGGTAGCAATGAGCAGTTCTTC. Protein product: CASSQEELAGGSNEQFF.

The chain has TRBV11-3 and TRBJ1-1, with D unresolved. The CDR3 extends over 13 amino acids. Per the germline V gene, CDR1 is SGHNT and CDR2 is YENEEA. V was trimmed by 1 base and J by 1 base, leaving 4 bases between them. The CDR3 nucleotides are TGTGCCAGCAGCTTAGGCAAGAACACTGAAGCTTTCTTT. Amino acid sequence: CASSLGKNTEAFF. The whole variable domain, filled in from reference TRBV11-3 and TRBJ1-1, reads EAGVVQSPRYKIIEKKQPVAFWCNPISGHNTLYWYLQNLGQGPELLIRYENEEAVDDSQLPKDRFSAERLKGVDSTLKIQPAELGDSAVYLCASSLGKNTEAFFGQGTRLTVV.

The chain carries TRBV30 and TRBJ1-2, with D tentatively TRBD1 (6 bases). There are 13 residues in the CDR3. In germline, CDR1 is GTSNPN, CDR2 SVGIG (reference sequence). V lost 4 bases to trimming and J lost 7 bases, with 16 bases between them. This CDR3 reads CAWILNRDGGYTF. The CDR3 DNA reads TGTGCCTGGATTCTAAACAGGGACGGTGGCTACACCTTC.

The V call is TRBV10-2, the J call TRBJ2-2; D perhaps matches TRBD1 (6 bases). Germline V CDR1 and CDR2: WSHSY, SAAADI. CDR3 length: 14 amino acids. The germline V and J ends were trimmed by 7 bases and 5 bases, with 14 bases remaining between them. The CDR3 protein is CASIPVQGTGELFF. DNA of the CDR3: TGCGCCAGCATCCCTGTACAGGGTACCGGGGAGCTGTTTTTT.

This chain uses TRBV3-1 (or the pseudogene TRBV3-2) with TRBJ1-5, with 7 positions matching TRBD1. The CDR3 has 13 amino acids. Germline V gene lookup returns CDR1 LGHDT and CDR2 YNNKEL (reference sequence). J lost 4 bases, V lost 5 bases, and 2 bases had no gene match. In nucleotides, the CDR3 is TGTGCCAGCAGCTCACAGGGGAATCAGCCCCAGCATTTT. Translating it yields CASSSQGNQPQHF.

V gene TRBV4-1 combines with J gene TRBJ2-7; a possible D gene is TRBD2 (5 bases). The CDR3 extends over 16 amino acids. Trimming took 0 bases from V and 1 from J, leaving 13 bases between them. The germline CDR1 and CDR2 sequences are MGHRA and YSYEKL. CDR3 in DNA: TGCGCCAGCAGCCAAGATTACTTCTCGGGGTCCTACGAGCAGTACTTC. It codes for CASSQDYFSGSYEQYF.

The chain joins TRBV2 to TRBJ2-3, with TRBD2 identical over 8 bases. V lost 3 bases to trimming and J lost 4 bases; unmatched junction nucleotides: 3. The germline CDR1 and CDR2 sequences are SNHLY and FYNNEI. This CDR3 comprises 14 residues. This chain's CDR3 is CASSDGGLADTQYF. CDR3 sequence (DNA): TGTGCCAGCAGTGATGGGGGACTAGCAGATACGCAGTATTTT.

The genes are TRBV5-4 and TRBJ1-3; possibly TRBD1 for D (6 bases). CDR1 and CDR2 from the germline V gene are SGHNT and YYREEE (reference sequence). The germline V and J ends were trimmed by 1 base and 3 bases, with 11 bases remaining between them. This CDR3 spans 15 amino acids. The CDR3 loop reads CASSLMGADGNTIYF. DNA of the CDR3: TGTGCCAGCAGCTTGATGGGGGCCGATGGAAACACCATATATTTT.

The V and J genes are TRBV10-2 and TRBJ2-1, with no clear D. This CDR3 spans 13 amino acids. Germline V gene sequence: CDR1 WSHSY, CDR2 SAAADI. V lost 6 bases and J 6 bases, leaving 12 bases between the germline ends. CDR3: CASSLGFSNEQFF. For the CDR3, the DNA is TGCGCCAGCAGCCTAGGGTTCTCCAATGAGCAGTTCTTC.

This chain uses TRBV28 with TRBJ1-5; D might be TRBD1 (6 bases). In germline, CDR1 is MDHEN, CDR2 SYDVKM. Trimming took off 6 bases at V and 6 bases at J, with 21 bases between the two ends. This CDR3 has 16 residues. The CDR3 here is CASREGGGDRFQPQHF. The CDR3 nucleotides read TGTGCCAGCAGAGAGGGAGGGGGAGATCGGTTTCAGCCCCAGCATTTT.